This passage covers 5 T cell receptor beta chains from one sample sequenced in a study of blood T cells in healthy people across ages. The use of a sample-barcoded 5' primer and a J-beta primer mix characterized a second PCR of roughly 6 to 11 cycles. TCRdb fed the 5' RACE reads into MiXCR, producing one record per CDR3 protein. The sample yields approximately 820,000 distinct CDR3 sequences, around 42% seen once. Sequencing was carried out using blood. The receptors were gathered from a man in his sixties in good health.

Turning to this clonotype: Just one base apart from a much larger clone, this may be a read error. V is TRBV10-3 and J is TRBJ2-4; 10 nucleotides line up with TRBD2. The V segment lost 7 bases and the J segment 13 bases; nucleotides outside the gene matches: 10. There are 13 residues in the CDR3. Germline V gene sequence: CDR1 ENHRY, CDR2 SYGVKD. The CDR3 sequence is CAIKLAGIYGQYF. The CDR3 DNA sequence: TGTGCCATCAAACTAGCGGGGATTTACGGGCAGTACTTC.

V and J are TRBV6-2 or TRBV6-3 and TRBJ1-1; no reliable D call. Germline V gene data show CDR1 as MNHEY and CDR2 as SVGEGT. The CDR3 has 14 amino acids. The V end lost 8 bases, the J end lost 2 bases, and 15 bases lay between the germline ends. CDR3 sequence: CASVLTPRNTEAFF. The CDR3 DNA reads TGTGCCAGCGTCCTGACACCCCGAAACACTGAAGCTTTCTTT.

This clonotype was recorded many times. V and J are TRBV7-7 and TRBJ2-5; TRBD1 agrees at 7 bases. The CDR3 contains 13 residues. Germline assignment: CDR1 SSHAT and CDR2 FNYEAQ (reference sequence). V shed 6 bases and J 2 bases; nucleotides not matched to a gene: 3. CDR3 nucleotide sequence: TGTGCCAGCAGTACACAGGGGCAAGAGACCCAGTACTTC. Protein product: CASSTQGQETQYF. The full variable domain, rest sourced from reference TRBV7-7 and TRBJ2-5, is GAGVSQSPRYKVTKRGQDVTLRCDPISSHATLYWYQQALGQGPEFLTYFNYEAQPDKSGLPSDRFSAERPEGSISTLTIQRTEQRDSAMYRCASSTQGQETQYFGPGTRLLVL.

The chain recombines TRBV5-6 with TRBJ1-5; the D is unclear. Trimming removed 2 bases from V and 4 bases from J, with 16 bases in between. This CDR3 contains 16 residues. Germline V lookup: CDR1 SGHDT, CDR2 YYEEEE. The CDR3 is CASSFMRGGRNQPQHF. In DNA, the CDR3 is TGTGCCAGCAGCTTTATGCGAGGAGGAAGGAATCAGCCCCAGCATTTT. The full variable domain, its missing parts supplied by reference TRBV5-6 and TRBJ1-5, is DAGVTQSPTHLIKTRGQQVTLRCSPKSGHDTVSWYQQALGQGPQFIFQYYEEEERQRGNFPDRFSGHQFPNYSSELNVNALLLGDSALYLCASSFMRGGRNQPQHFGDGTRLSIL.

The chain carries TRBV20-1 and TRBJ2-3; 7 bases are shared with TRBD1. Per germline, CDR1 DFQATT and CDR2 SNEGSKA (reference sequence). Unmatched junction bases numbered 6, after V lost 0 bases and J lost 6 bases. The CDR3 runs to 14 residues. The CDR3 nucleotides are TGCAGTGCTAGAGAAGGGACAGAGAAGGATACGCAGTATTTT. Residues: CSAREGTEKDTQYF.